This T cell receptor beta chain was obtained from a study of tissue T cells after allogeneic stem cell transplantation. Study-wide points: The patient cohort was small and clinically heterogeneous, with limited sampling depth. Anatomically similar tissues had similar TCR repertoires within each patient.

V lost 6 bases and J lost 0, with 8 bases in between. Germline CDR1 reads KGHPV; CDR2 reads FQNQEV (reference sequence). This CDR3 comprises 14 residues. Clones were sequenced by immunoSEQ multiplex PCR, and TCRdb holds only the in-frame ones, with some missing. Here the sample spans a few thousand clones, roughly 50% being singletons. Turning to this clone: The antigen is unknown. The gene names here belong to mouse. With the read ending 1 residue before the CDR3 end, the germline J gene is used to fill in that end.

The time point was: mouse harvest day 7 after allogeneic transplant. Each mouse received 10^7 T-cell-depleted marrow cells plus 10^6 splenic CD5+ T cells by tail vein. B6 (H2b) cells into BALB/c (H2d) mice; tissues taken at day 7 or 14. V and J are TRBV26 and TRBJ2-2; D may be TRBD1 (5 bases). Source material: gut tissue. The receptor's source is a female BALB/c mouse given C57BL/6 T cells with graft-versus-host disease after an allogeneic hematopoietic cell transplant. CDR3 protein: CASRDSANTGQLYF. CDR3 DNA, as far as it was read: TGTGCCAGCAGAGACAGTGCAAACACCGGGCAGCTCTAC.